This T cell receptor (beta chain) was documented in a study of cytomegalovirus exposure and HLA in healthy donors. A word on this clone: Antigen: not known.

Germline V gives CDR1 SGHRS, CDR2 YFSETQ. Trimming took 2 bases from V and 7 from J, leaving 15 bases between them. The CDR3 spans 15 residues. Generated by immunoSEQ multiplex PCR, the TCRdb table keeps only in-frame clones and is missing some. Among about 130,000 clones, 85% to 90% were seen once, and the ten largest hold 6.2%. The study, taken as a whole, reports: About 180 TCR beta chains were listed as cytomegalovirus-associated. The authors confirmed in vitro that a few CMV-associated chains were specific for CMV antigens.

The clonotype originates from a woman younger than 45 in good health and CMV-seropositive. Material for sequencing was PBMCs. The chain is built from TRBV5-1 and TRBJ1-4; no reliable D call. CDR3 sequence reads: CASSLIGNGGEKLFF. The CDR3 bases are TGCGCCAGCAGCTTAATAGGTAACGGCGGTGAAAAACTGTTTTTT.